This T cell receptor beta chain was captured by sequencing in a study of technical replicates of blood from several donors. Germline CDR1 is SGHTA and CDR2 is FQGNSA. This CDR3 has 15 amino acids. Trimming removed 2 bases at V and 0 bases at J, with 8 bases between. Clones were sequenced by immunoSEQ multiplex PCR, and TCRdb holds only the in-frame ones, with some missing. The data hold under 95,000 clones, with just under 95% observed a single time. The sequence came from a human donor in good health. The J gene is TRBJ2-1, the V gene TRBV7-2; D gene unclear. The sample comprised T cells isolated from PBMCs. DNA of the CDR3: TGTGCCAGCAGCTTATCGAGGAACTCCTACAATGAGCAGTTCTTC. This codes for CASSLSRNSYNEQFF.